This T cell receptor beta chain came from a study of regulatory T cells in long-lasting Graves disease. Across the whole study: Persistent cases were those of Graves' disease that involved over 5 years of antithyroid drugs with positive TSH receptor antibodies.

CDR1 is SGHAT, CDR2 FQDESV, per germline (reference sequence). Trimming stripped 7 bases from V and 3 bases from J, with 13 bases between. The CDR3 totals 13 residues. Many counts were recorded for this clonotype. In building TCR beta libraries, iRepertoire HTBI primers were used together with Arm-PCR of CDR3 regions. Each CDR3 protein is one row after TCRdb ran MiXCR on the multiplex PCR reads. Of fewer than 450,000 distinct CDR3 sequences listed, 20% are singletons. Time point noted: persistent/refractory GD, antithyroid drugs over 5 years with positive TRAb. Researchers made the TCR library from RNA that was extracted from PBMCs. Peripheral blood, at roughly 8.4 milliliters, went into EDTA tubes.

The sequences come from peripheral blood mononuclear cells (PBMCs), collected when the disease was refractory, from a patient treated with antithyroid drugs. The V and J genes are TRBV11-1 and TRBJ2-7; D is undetermined. This clonotype was obtained from a female donor with Graves disease. The CDR3 sequence is CASTPGLSYEQYF. CDR3 nucleotide sequence: TGTGCCAGCACTCCAGGCCTAAGCTACGAGCAGTACTTC.